The present TCR beta chain was sequenced within a study of graft-versus-host responses after intestinal transplantation (TCRdb year 2021). In the study overall: The transplants that recipients got were multivisceral, liver-intestinal, or isolated intestinal. All recipients received anti-thymocyte globulin induction followed by maintenance tacrolimus and steroids for approximately 3 years. The cohort enrolled 24 intestinal transplant recipients including one retransplant, and a few patients lacking pretransplant specimens were excluded. Donor T cell macrochimerism was defined as a peak of at least 4% donor T cells among recipient peripheral blood mononuclear cells. Instead of going to the commercial service, samples from a few later patients were sequenced in-house on an Illumina MiSeq and processed with MiXCR. To identify alloreactive clones, pre-transplant mixed lymphocyte reaction products were sequenced and then compared with unstimulated pre-transplant donor and recipient T cells. After intestinal transplantation, graft-versus-host and host-versus-graft alloreactive T cell clones were followed in the graft, circulation and bone marrow using bulk TCR-beta CDR3 sequencing. Results and caveats for the whole study, not just this receptor: GvH clones turned up in recipient bone marrow, with some appearing earlier in ileal mucosa or blood, a pattern consistent with an intestinal mucosal origin. In patients with donor T cell macrochimerism, the allografts had high GvH to HvG T cell clonal ratios. Conclusions were limited by the relatively low number and heterogeneity of intestinal transplant patients. Early after transplant, declines in HvG clones were associated with peak levels of circulating GvH clones.

The library was made by the immunoSEQ multiplex PCR assay. Adaptive Biotechnologies carried out high-throughput TCR-beta CDR3 sequencing of genomic DNA for most patients. In the authors' own workflow: TCR sequencing data were retrieved from Adaptive's ImmunoSEQ software for about 17 patients, whereas a few other patients were processed with MiXCR and VDJtools. CDR3 nucleotide sequences shared by donor and recipient were removed because the origin of these sequences could not be assigned. To count as alloreactive, a clone needed at least 2-fold expansion over unstimulated cells and a minimum CFSE-low frequency of 0.002% (template counts) or 0.001% (read counts). Clones were considered mappable if detected in sequenced pre-transplant spleen, lymph node, or MLR CFSE-low populations of the donor or recipient. Cumulative frequency of alloreactive clones was calculated as a percentage of all sequences weighted by copy number. Held by TCRdb, this immuneACCESS table contains in-frame sequences only and omits some clones. Under half of the omission traces to an unresolved V gene where checked; the cause of the rest is unknown. V, J and clone size were drawn from that table, and D and trimming were deduced from the DNA. This sample gives approximately 19,000 clones in total; around 76% of them show up just once. 8% to 9.5% of the sample comes from the top ten.

To isolate intraepithelial and lamina propria lymphocytes from graft specimens, dithiothreitol, EDTA incubations and collagenase D digestion were used. Serial intestinal graft biopsy specimens collected up to 600 days after transplant underwent bulk TCR-beta sequencing. As for this clone: It lacks a known antigen. Base qualities are not at hand, and no much larger clone is one base apart.

This TCR was recovered from a human patient who received an intestinal transplant, so some T cells may come from the graft donor. The starting material was ileum tissue, obtained approximately 20 days after intestinal transplant.

The CDR3 sequence is CASSPTGSYNSPLHF. The DNA sequence is TGTGCCAGCTCACCGACAGGCTCCTATAATTCACCCCTCCACTTT. Rearrangement joined TRBV18 to TRBJ1-6; TRBD1 is perhaps the D gene, given 6 matching bases. The germline V gene specifies KGHSH as CDR1 and LQKENI as CDR2. Trimming at the junction amounts to 3 bases on V and 0 bases on J, and the germline ends lie 6 bases apart. From cysteine to phenylalanine, the CDR3 is 15 amino acids long. The sequence is cut down to CDR3 DNA, 45 bases in frame from base 1.